This T cell receptor (beta chain) is drawn from a study of identical twins (dated by TCRdb to the mid-2010s). For the study in its entirety: To test whether fetal clonotypes persist, this study deep-sequenced TCR alpha and beta repertoires from monozygotic twins, from unrelated adults of various ages, and from cord blood. Replicate twin experiments were performed at different times using different library preparation protocols to rule out contamination.

Every donor was a healthy Caucasian. Three pairs of female monozygotic twins, all aged roughly 18 to 29 years, made up the twin cohort. The RNA used for TCR libraries was isolated from peripheral blood mononuclear cells. Libraries were constructed by 5' RACE. The reads were generated on an Illumina HiSeq 2000. A universal primer binding site was introduced by template switching, and a unique molecular identifier was present in the final cDNA, enabling accurate counting of TCR cDNA molecules. Specific primers in the conserved constant-segment region were used to synthesize first-strand cDNA for the TCR alpha and beta chains. Each cDNA library was double barcoded, with a SMART-Mk sample barcode plus Illumina barcodes, to control for contamination. TruSeq adapter sequences, together with Illumina sample barcodes, were added in two successive PCR steps. TCR alpha and beta cDNA libraries were sequenced on the Illumina HiSeq platform with custom primers. The authors' analysis ran thus. MiGEC was used to process raw reads and extract unique molecular identifiers, and MiXCR was used to find CDR3 positions. Recombination models were inferred per individual with the repgenHMM and IGoR tools using an EM algorithm. The tcR package in R was used for shared clonotype analysis, with sharing normalized by the product of cloneset sizes. Out-of-frame nonproductive sequences were analyzed to study raw recombination free of thymic and clonal selection effects. TCRdb reprocessing: public reads trimmed at Q25 with fastp, clones called with MiXCR, in-frame beta chains kept. Each entry is one CDR3 protein sequence, shown with its most common DNA and genes. The V and J calls come from TCRdb's annotation, not from the publication. Across this sample there are 700,000 to 950,000 distinct CDR3 sequences, with over 9% seen only once. The ten most abundant clones make up roughly 1.6% of the sample.

General conclusions and limits of the study: Out-of-frame TCR alpha sharing in monozygotic twins was systematically underestimated by recombination models, whereas sharing between unrelated individuals was in agreement with the recombination models. Compared with coincidental sharing between unrelated individuals, out-of-frame TCR alpha sequences shared between twins had an excess of sequences with low generation probability. A weaker excess of twin sharing was found in beta out-of-frame sequences because the signal-to-noise ratio was lowered by fewer shared sequences. Zero-insertion analyses could be partly confounded by invariant T cells such as MAIT and iNKT, although diverse VJ usage argued against such confounding for most clonotypes. Fewer insertions were carried by abundant cord blood beta clonotypes; a weaker similar trend was observed in young adult naive repertoires, while no such trend was observed in memory repertoires. Because the same donors could not be followed over many years, the conclusions relied on cross-sectional statistical analysis.

To note about this clonotype: The target of this receptor is not known. Per-nucleotide qualities are absent, and no much larger clonotype sits a single base away.

The data were also submitted as part of a second study, on yellow fever vaccine responses in identical twins. From the second report: According to the authors, the vaccine-induced T cell response in identical twins seemed to be partly convergent and partly specific to each individual. In the study, vaccine-responding T cell clones were precisely tracked in identical twins.

This receptor was identified in a woman in her late teens or twenties in good health. Sequencing was carried out using PBMCs.

The DNA sequence reads TGTGCCAGCAGTTTATTTACTAGCGGGACCCTGCATGAGCAGTTCTTC. Its translation reads: CASSLFTSGTLHEQFF. The chain is made from TRBV28 and TRBJ2-1, with 10 middle bases fitting TRBD2. The CDR3, from cysteine to phenylalanine, totals 16 residues. The only DNA kept is the CDR3, 48 bases in frame from the first base. From a lookup of the germline V gene, CDR1 and CDR2 are MDHEN and SYDVKM. For this chain, trimming is 1 base at the V end and 8 bases at the J end, and the number of junction bases without a gene match is 8.